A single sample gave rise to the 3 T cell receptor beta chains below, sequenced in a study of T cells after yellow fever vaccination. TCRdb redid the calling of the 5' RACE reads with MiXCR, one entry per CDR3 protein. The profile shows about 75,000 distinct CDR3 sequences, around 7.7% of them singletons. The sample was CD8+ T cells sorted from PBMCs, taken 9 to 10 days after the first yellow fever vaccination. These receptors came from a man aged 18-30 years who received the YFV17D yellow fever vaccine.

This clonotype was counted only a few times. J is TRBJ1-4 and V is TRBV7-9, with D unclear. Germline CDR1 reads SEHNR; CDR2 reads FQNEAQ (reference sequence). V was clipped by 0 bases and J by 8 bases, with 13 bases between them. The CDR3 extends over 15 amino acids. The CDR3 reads CASSLAGGLGEKLFF. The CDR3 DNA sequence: TGTGCCAGCAGCTTAGCCGGTGGGCTGGGGGAAAAACTGTTTTTT.

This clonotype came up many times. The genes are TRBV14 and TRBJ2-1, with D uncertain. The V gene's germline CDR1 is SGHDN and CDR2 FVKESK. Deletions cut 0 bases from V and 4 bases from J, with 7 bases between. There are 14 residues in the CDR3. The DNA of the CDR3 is TGTGCCAGCAGCCAAGAGTATACTTACAATGAGCAGTTCTTC. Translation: CASSQEYTYNEQFF.

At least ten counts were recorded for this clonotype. CDR3 in amino acids: CASSPGQGASEQYV. In nucleotides, the CDR3 is TGTGCCAGCAGCCCGGGACAGGGGGCGAGTGAGCAGTACGTC. The rearrangement joins TRBV5-5 to TRBJ2-7, with 12 bases fitting TRBD1. V lost 4 bases, J lost 7 bases, and 6 bases stayed unmatched. The CDR3 sequence is 14 residues long. Looked up from germline, CDR1 is SGHKS and CDR2 is YYEKEE (reference sequence).